These T cell receptor beta chains were read from a single sample in a study of shared clonotypes between healthy human individuals. Using immunoSEQ multiplex PCR, the repertoire was profiled, and TCRdb retains in-frame clones only, with some absent. The sample includes about 2 million clones, about 95% seen only once; the top ten take around 1.2%. Sequenced: naive CD8+ T cells sorted from blood. The receptors shown here come from a man younger than 30 in good health. Each CDR3 is given with its conserved first and last residue. D genes are given only for firm matches. Expanded clones get a size class; other rows say once, few or many, or leave the size out.

abundance: .
len: 15
v_gene: TRBV2
j_gene: TRBJ2-4
d_gene: .
CDR3nt: TGTGCCAGCAGTGAATCAGGGGTATCCAAAAACATTCAGTACTTC
CDR3aa: CASSESGVSKNIQYF

abundance: few
len: 15
v_gene: TRBV19
j_gene: TRBJ1-1
d_gene: TRBD1
CDR3nt: TGTGCCAGTAGGTCGATGGGACAGGGGGCCTCTGAAGCTTTCTTT
CDR3aa: CASRSMGQGASEAFF

abundance: .
len: 14
v_gene: TRBV6-1
j_gene: TRBJ1-3
d_gene: .
CDR3nt: TGTGCCAGCAGTGAATCGGTCACCGGAAACACCATATATTTT
CDR3aa: CASSESVTGNTIYF

abundance: .
len: 12
v_gene: TRBV29-1
j_gene: TRBJ2-7
d_gene: .
CDR3nt: TGCAGCGATCCTAGGACAGTCAGGGAGCAGTACTTC
CDR3aa: CSDPRTVREQYF

abundance: .
len: 12
v_gene: TRBV5-4
j_gene: TRBJ1-2
d_gene: .
CDR3nt: TGTGCCAGCAGCTTGGAATACGACGGCTACACCTTC
CDR3aa: CASSLEYDGYTF

abundance: .
len: 15
v_gene: TRBV15
j_gene: TRBJ2-7
d_gene: TRBD1
CDR3nt: TGTGCCACCAGCGAGTGGGGACAGGGCTCCTACGAGCAGTACTTC
CDR3aa: CATSEWGQGSYEQYF

abundance: .
len: 11
v_gene: TRBV7-9
j_gene: TRBJ2-1
d_gene: .
CDR3nt: TGTGCCAGCTACCTGTTGGGTGAGCAGTTCTTC
CDR3aa: CASYLLGEQFF

abundance: .
len: 17
v_gene: TRBV11-2
j_gene: TRBJ1-1
d_gene: .
CDR3nt: TGTGCCAGCAGCTTAAGGACAAGCCAAATGAATACTCTTGAAGCTTTCTTT
CDR3aa: CASSLRTSQMNTLEAFF

abundance: .
len: 15
v_gene: TRBV4-1
j_gene: TRBJ2-1
d_gene: .
CDR3nt: TGCGCCAGCAGCCCCCCGCCTAGCTCCTACAATGAGCAGTTCTTC
CDR3aa: CASSPPPSSYNEQFF

abundance: .
len: 11
v_gene: TRBV7-9
j_gene: TRBJ2-5
d_gene: .
CDR3nt: TGTGCCAGCAGCCGCGATGGGACCCAGTACTTC
CDR3aa: CASSRDGTQYF

abundance: once
len: 16
v_gene: TRBV11-2
j_gene: TRBJ2-7
d_gene: .
CDR3nt: TGTGCCAGCAGCTTAGGGGCTAGTCGGGGGACCTACGAGCAGTACTTC
CDR3aa: CASSLGASRGTYEQYF

abundance: .
len: 14
v_gene: TRBV5-1
j_gene: TRBJ1-1
d_gene: .
CDR3nt: TGCGCCAGCAGCTTGGGCCCCATGAACACTGAAGCTTTCTTT
CDR3aa: CASSLGPMNTEAFF

abundance: few
len: 12
v_gene: TRBV30
j_gene: TRBJ2-1
d_gene: .
CDR3nt: TGTGCCTGGAGCTGGAGCGACAATGAGCAGTTCTTC
CDR3aa: CAWSWSDNEQFF

abundance: .
len: 17
v_gene: TRBV10-1
j_gene: TRBJ2-1
d_gene: TRBD2
CDR3nt: TGCGCCAGCAGCGGACAGCTAGCGGGAGGACAGGACAATGAGCAGTTCTTC
CDR3aa: CASSGQLAGGQDNEQFF

abundance: .
len: 13
v_gene: TRBV7-9
j_gene: TRBJ2-7
d_gene: .
CDR3nt: TGTGCCAGCAGCGGCTCAGGTGGCTGGGAGCAGTACTTC
CDR3aa: CASSGSGGWEQYF

abundance: .
len: 17
v_gene: TRBV5-1
j_gene: TRBJ2-5
d_gene: TRBD2
CDR3nt: TGCGCCAGCAGCTCCGGGACTAGCGGGGCTACGGGGGAGACCCAGTACTTC
CDR3aa: CASSSGTSGATGETQYF

abundance: .
len: 16
v_gene: TRBV28
j_gene: TRBJ2-2
d_gene: .
CDR3nt: TGTGCCAGCAGTTTGAGGGACCCCTATTCCCCCGGGGAGCTGTTTTTT
CDR3aa: CASSLRDPYSPGELFF

abundance: .
len: 21
v_gene: TRBV5-1
j_gene: TRBJ2-6
d_gene: TRBD1
CDR3nt: TGCGCCAGCAGCTTGGATGCGGGACAGGGGGTTCCGATCTCTGGGGCCAACGTCCTGACTTTC
CDR3aa: CASSLDAGQGVPISGANVLTF

abundance: .
len: 15
v_gene: TRBV13
j_gene: TRBJ2-7
d_gene: TRBD2
CDR3nt: TGTGCCAGCAGCTCGGCCTTAGCGGGAGTAATCGAGCAGTACTTC
CDR3aa: CASSSALAGVIEQYF

abundance: .
len: 14
v_gene: TRBV29-1
j_gene: TRBJ2-2
d_gene: .
CDR3nt: TGCAGCGCCCCCCGGCTGGGGAACACCGGGGAGCTGTTTTTT
CDR3aa: CSAPRLGNTGELFF

abundance: .
len: 16
v_gene: TRBV10-3
j_gene: TRBJ1-1
d_gene: .
CDR3nt: TGTGCCATCAGGGACACAGGAAGCTCAATGAACACTGAAGCTTTCTTT
CDR3aa: CAIRDTGSSMNTEAFF

abundance: .
len: 16
v_gene: TRBV4-1
j_gene: TRBJ2-4
d_gene: TRBD2
CDR3nt: TGCGCCAGCAGCCAAGAAACTAGCGGAGCCAAAAACATTCAGTACTTC
CDR3aa: CASSQETSGAKNIQYF

abundance: .
len: 15
v_gene: TRBV27
j_gene: TRBJ1-2
d_gene: .
CDR3nt: TGTGCCAGCACCTCCGTAGGCGGGGAACTCTATGGCTACACCTTC
CDR3aa: CASTSVGGELYGYTF

abundance: once
len: 15
v_gene: TRBV6-5
j_gene: TRBJ2-1
d_gene: TRBD2
CDR3nt: TGTGCCAGCAGTTACGGTCGGGAGGGCACAAATGAGCAGTTCTTC
CDR3aa: CASSYGREGTNEQFF

abundance: .
len: 15
v_gene: TRBV9
j_gene: TRBJ1-1
d_gene: TRBD1
CDR3nt: TGTGCCAGCTCCGGGACAGAGGGGGCAAACACTGAAGCTTTCTTT
CDR3aa: CASSGTEGANTEAFF

abundance: .
len: 16
v_gene: TRBV28
j_gene: TRBJ1-3
d_gene: .
CDR3nt: TGTGCCAGCAGTTTAGTCGACAGTGACTCTGGAAACACCATATATTTT
CDR3aa: CASSLVDSDSGNTIYF

abundance: once
len: 19
v_gene: TRBV10-3
j_gene: TRBJ2-2
d_gene: TRBD2
CDR3nt: TGTGCCATCAGTGAGCCCGGGACTAGCGGGGGGCCAAACACCGGGGAGCTGTTTTTT
CDR3aa: CAISEPGTSGGPNTGELFF

abundance: .
len: 14
v_gene: TRBV10-1
j_gene: TRBJ2-7
d_gene: .
CDR3nt: TGCGCCAGCAGTGATCCAGGCGCTCCGTACGAGCAGTACTTC
CDR3aa: CASSDPGAPYEQYF

abundance: .
len: 16
v_gene: TRBV4-3
j_gene: TRBJ2-7
d_gene: TRBD2
CDR3nt: TGCGCCAGCAGCCAAGATACGAGCGGGAGTGGCTACGAGCAGTACTTC
CDR3aa: CASSQDTSGSGYEQYF

abundance: .
len: 16
v_gene: TRBV10-3
j_gene: TRBJ2-7
d_gene: TRBD2
CDR3nt: TGTGCCATCAGTGAGTCTCCTAGCGGGTACCTGTACGAGCAGTACTTC
CDR3aa: CAISESPSGYLYEQYF

abundance: .
len: 14
v_gene: TRBV28
j_gene: TRBJ2-7
d_gene: .
CDR3nt: TGTGCCAGCAATCCCGAGGTAATTGACGACGAGCAGTACTTC
CDR3aa: CASNPEVIDDEQYF

abundance: .
len: 17
v_gene: TRBV9
j_gene: TRBJ2-1
d_gene: .
CDR3nt: TGTGCCAGCAGCGTAGGGTCTGGATCGTTCGACCGTGGGGAGCAGTTCTTC
CDR3aa: CASSVGSGSFDRGEQFF

abundance: .
len: 13
v_gene: TRBV19
j_gene: TRBJ1-1
d_gene: .
CDR3nt: TGTGCCAGCGGGACATTCGGGGGAACTGAAGCTTTCTTT
CDR3aa: CASGTFGGTEAFF

abundance: .
len: 11
v_gene: TRBV28
j_gene: TRBJ2-7
d_gene: TRBD1
CDR3nt: TGTGCCACCGGACAGGGTTACGAGCAGTACTTC
CDR3aa: CATGQGYEQYF

abundance: .
len: 13
v_gene: TRBV19
j_gene: TRBJ1-1
d_gene: .
CDR3nt: TGTGCCAGCTCGACAGGTTTGAACACTGAAGCTTTCTTT
CDR3aa: CASSTGLNTEAFF

abundance: .
len: 17
v_gene: TRBV19
j_gene: TRBJ2-7
d_gene: .
CDR3nt: TGTGCCAGTAGTATTGACCTCCGGTCAGGCAGCTCCTACGAGCAGTACTTC
CDR3aa: CASSIDLRSGSSYEQYF

abundance: .
len: 13
v_gene: TRBV11-2
j_gene: TRBJ1-4
d_gene: .
CDR3nt: TGTGCCAGCAGCTTAGGACGGGAAGAAAAACTGTTTTTT
CDR3aa: CASSLGREEKLFF

abundance: .
len: 16
v_gene: TRBV7-6
j_gene: TRBJ2-7
d_gene: .
CDR3nt: TGTGCCAGCAGCCCTTCACAGGGCCAGTTCGTCTACGAGCAGTACTTC
CDR3aa: CASSPSQGQFVYEQYF

abundance: .
len: 14
v_gene: TRBV7-9
j_gene: TRBJ1-2
d_gene: .
CDR3nt: TGTGCCAGCAGCCAAGGGCCCGGGGTGGTGGGCTACACCTTC
CDR3aa: CASSQGPGVVGYTF

abundance: .
len: 18
v_gene: TRBV19
j_gene: TRBJ1-1
d_gene: .
CDR3nt: TGTGCCAGTAGCCGCCCGGAGTATGTTACAGGCGAGAGCACTGAAGCTTTCTTT
CDR3aa: CASSRPEYVTGESTEAFF

abundance: .
len: 16
v_gene: TRBV6-5
j_gene: TRBJ2-7
d_gene: .
CDR3nt: TGTGCCAGCAGTTACTCGAAGGGGCTACCTACCTACGAGCAGTACTTC
CDR3aa: CASSYSKGLPTYEQYF

abundance: .
len: 16
v_gene: TRBV6-6
j_gene: TRBJ1-1
d_gene: .
CDR3nt: TGTGCCAGCAGTTACTCATCGGGGGCAATGGACACTGAAGCTTTCTTT
CDR3aa: CASSYSSGAMDTEAFF

abundance: .
len: 14
v_gene: TRBV7-8
j_gene: TRBJ2-7
d_gene: .
CDR3nt: TGTGCCAGCAGCTTAGCCGCAGGGGACTACGAGCAGTACTTC
CDR3aa: CASSLAAGDYEQYF

abundance: once
len: 13
v_gene: TRBV27
j_gene: TRBJ2-7
d_gene: .
CDR3nt: TGTGCCAGCAGTGGGCGGTCCGGATACGAGCAGTACTTC
CDR3aa: CASSGRSGYEQYF

abundance: .
len: 15
v_gene: TRBV9
j_gene: TRBJ1-5
d_gene: .
CDR3nt: TGTGCCAGCAGCGTAGACTGGGCAGCCGCATGGCCCCAGCATTTT
CDR3aa: CASSVDWAAAWPQHF

abundance: .
len: 15
v_gene: TRBV15
j_gene: TRBJ2-1
d_gene: .
CDR3nt: TGTGCCACCAGCATTCGGCGGGACGGGCTTTTGGAGCAGTTCTTC
CDR3aa: CATSIRRDGLLEQFF

abundance: .
len: 14
v_gene: TRBV30
j_gene: TRBJ1-1
d_gene: TRBD1
CDR3nt: TGTGCCTGGAATATCGGGACAGACTACACTGAAGCTTTCTTT
CDR3aa: CAWNIGTDYTEAFF

abundance: .
len: 11
v_gene: TRBV11-2
j_gene: TRBJ2-5
d_gene: .
CDR3nt: TGTGCCAGCAGCTTAGGTGCGACCCAGTACTTC
CDR3aa: CASSLGATQYF

abundance: .
len: 14
v_gene: TRBV7-9
j_gene: TRBJ1-3
d_gene: .
CDR3nt: TGTGCCAGCAGCCCGCACACCTCGGGGGACACCATATATTTT
CDR3aa: CASSPHTSGDTIYF

abundance: once
len: 16
v_gene: TRBV7-9
j_gene: TRBJ1-1
d_gene: .
CDR3nt: TGTGCCAGCAGCGGGTCGCAGGCCGCGAGTAGGACTGAAGCTTTCTTT
CDR3aa: CASSGSQAASRTEAFF

abundance: .
len: 14
v_gene: TRBV9
j_gene: TRBJ2-7
d_gene: .
CDR3nt: TGTGCCAGCAGCCGCGCTAGCGGCCAGGGGGAGCAGTACTTC
CDR3aa: CASSRASGQGEQYF

abundance: .
len: 15
v_gene: TRBV15
j_gene: TRBJ1-1
d_gene: TRBD1
CDR3nt: TGTGCCACCAGCCCTCAGACAGGGGGAGAATCTGAAGCTTTCTTT
CDR3aa: CATSPQTGGESEAFF

abundance: .
len: 16
v_gene: TRBV4-2
j_gene: TRBJ2-7
d_gene: TRBD2
CDR3nt: TGTGCCAGCAGCCAAGATATTGAGCGGGGGTTGTACGAGCAGTACTTC
CDR3aa: CASSQDIERGLYEQYF

abundance: .
len: 17
v_gene: TRBV4-2
j_gene: TRBJ2-7
d_gene: TRBD2
CDR3nt: TGTGCCAGCAGCCAAGATCCCCCAGCGGGGGACTACTACGAGCAGTACTTC
CDR3aa: CASSQDPPAGDYYEQYF

abundance: .
len: 15
v_gene: TRBV9
j_gene: TRBJ2-7
d_gene: TRBD2
CDR3nt: TGTGCCAGCAGCCCCGGACTAGCGGGAGTAAAGGAGCAGTACTTC
CDR3aa: CASSPGLAGVKEQYF

abundance: .
len: 14
v_gene: TRBV11-2
j_gene: TRBJ1-1
d_gene: .
CDR3nt: TGTGCCAGCAGCTTAGAACGGAGGAACACTGAAGCTTTCTTT
CDR3aa: CASSLERRNTEAFF

abundance: .
len: 14
v_gene: TRBV5-1
j_gene: TRBJ2-1
d_gene: .
CDR3nt: TGCGCCAGCAGCTTGGTCGGGCAGGGCGATGAGCAGTTCTTC
CDR3aa: CASSLVGQGDEQFF

abundance: .
len: 13
v_gene: TRBV30
j_gene: TRBJ2-1
d_gene: .
CDR3nt: TGTGCCTGGACCCGGGAGCTGTACAATGAGCAGTTCTTC
CDR3aa: CAWTRELYNEQFF

abundance: few
len: 11
v_gene: TRBV7-9
j_gene: TRBJ2-1
d_gene: .
CDR3nt: TGTGCCAGCAGCCTTAACAATGAGCAGTTCTTC
CDR3aa: CASSLNNEQFF